Listed below are T cell receptor beta chains from one sample, sequenced in a study of cytomegalovirus exposure and HLA in healthy donors. Data came from immunoSEQ multiplex PCR; TCRdb stores just in-frame clones and leaves some out. The table lists roughly 100,000 clones, under 85% of them singletons. The sequencing input was PBMCs. The receptors originated from a woman aged 40 to 50 in good health and CMV-seronegative. The CDR3 runs from the conserved cysteine through the conserved F or W. D genes are given only for firm matches. Not all rows give a size; the values are once, few, many and, for expanded clones, a class.

v_gene: TRBV18
d_gene: TRBD2
abundance: .
j_gene: TRBJ2-1
CDR3aa: CASSGSSGSYNEQFF
CDR3nt: TGTGCCAGCTCAGGCTCTAGCGGGAGCTACAATGAGCAGTTCTTC

v_gene: TRBV11-3
d_gene: TRBD1
abundance: .
j_gene: TRBJ2-2
CDR3aa: CASSVTGGTGELFF
CDR3nt: TGTGCCAGCAGCGTGACAGGGGGGACCGGGGAGCTGTTTTTT

v_gene: TRBV7-9
d_gene: TRBD2
abundance: .
j_gene: TRBJ2-5
CDR3aa: CASSLALGGAVETQYF
CDR3nt: TGTGCCAGCAGCTTAGCCCTCGGGGGGGCCGTCGAGACCCAGTACTTC

v_gene: TRBV18
d_gene: .
abundance: .
j_gene: TRBJ2-1
CDR3aa: CASSPREASEAFNEQFF
CDR3nt: TGTGCCAGCTCACCACGTGAGGCCAGCGAGGCCTTCAATGAGCAGTTCTTC

v_gene: TRBV15
d_gene: TRBD1
abundance: .
j_gene: TRBJ1-4
CDR3aa: CATSRGTVGGTGEKLFF
CDR3nt: TGTGCCACCAGCAGAGGGACCGTAGGGGGCACGGGTGAAAAACTGTTTTTT

v_gene: TRBV7-9
d_gene: .
abundance: .
j_gene: TRBJ2-5
CDR3aa: CASSLPGSAQYF
CDR3nt: TGTGCCAGCAGCTTACCAGGGTCGGCCCAGTACTTC

v_gene: TRBV19
d_gene: .
abundance: .
j_gene: TRBJ2-3
CDR3aa: CASSIGQDTDTQYF
CDR3nt: TGTGCCAGTAGTATTGGACAAGACACAGATACGCAGTATTTT

v_gene: TRBV5-5
d_gene: .
abundance: .
j_gene: TRBJ2-2
CDR3aa: CASRRITGELFF
CDR3nt: TGTGCCAGCAGGAGGATCACCGGGGAGCTGTTTTTT

v_gene: TRBV6-5
d_gene: TRBD1
abundance: .
j_gene: TRBJ1-3
CDR3aa: CASSRTGGSGNTIYF
CDR3nt: TGTGCCAGCAGTCGGACAGGGGGCTCTGGAAACACCATATATTTT

v_gene: TRBV11-2
d_gene: .
abundance: .
j_gene: TRBJ2-7
CDR3aa: CASSSGGGTYEQYF
CDR3nt: TGTGCCAGCAGCTCCGGTGGAGGGACCTACGAGCAGTACTTC

v_gene: TRBV19
d_gene: TRBD2
abundance: .
j_gene: TRBJ2-2
CDR3aa: CASSIPGLAGGNTGELFF
CDR3nt: TGTGCCAGTAGTATCCCGGGACTAGCGGGAGGGAACACCGGGGAGCTGTTTTTT

v_gene: TRBV5-6
d_gene: .
abundance: .
j_gene: TRBJ2-3
CDR3aa: CASSSPDRTDTQYF
CDR3nt: TGTGCCAGCAGCTCCCCGGACAGAACAGATACGCAGTATTTT

v_gene: TRBV19
d_gene: TRBD2
abundance: .
j_gene: TRBJ2-7
CDR3aa: CASRTSGSTYEQYF
CDR3nt: TGTGCCAGTAGGACTAGCGGGTCCACCTACGAGCAGTACTTC

v_gene: TRBV10-2
d_gene: .
abundance: few
j_gene: TRBJ1-1
CDR3aa: CASSLRTANTEAFF
CDR3nt: TGCGCCAGCAGTTTACGGACAGCAAACACTGAAGCTTTCTTT

v_gene: TRBV18
d_gene: .
abundance: once
j_gene: TRBJ2-5
CDR3aa: CASSPPGGPETQYF
CDR3nt: TGTGCCAGCTCACCACCTGGCGGCCCAGAGACCCAGTACTTC

v_gene: TRBV5-6
d_gene: .
abundance: few
j_gene: TRBJ1-5
CDR3aa: CASSFLNQPQHF
CDR3nt: TGTGCCAGCAGCTTCCTCAATCAGCCCCAGCATTTT

v_gene: TRBV10-3
d_gene: .
abundance: .
j_gene: TRBJ2-7
CDR3aa: CAISAQGFAYEQYF
CDR3nt: TGTGCCATCAGTGCGCAGGGGTTCGCCTACGAGCAGTACTTC

v_gene: TRBV28
d_gene: .
abundance: .
j_gene: TRBJ2-1
CDR3aa: CASSLSPRGEQFF
CDR3nt: TGTGCCAGCAGTTTATCTCCTCGCGGCGAGCAGTTCTTC

v_gene: TRBV7-2
d_gene: .
abundance: .
j_gene: TRBJ2-7
CDR3aa: CASSLPSRVEQYF
CDR3nt: TGTGCCAGCAGCTTACCCTCCCGGGTTGAGCAGTACTTC

v_gene: TRBV5-1
d_gene: .
abundance: few
j_gene: TRBJ2-3
CDR3aa: CASSFLDTQYF
CDR3nt: TGCGCCAGCAGCTTCCTCGATACGCAGTATTTT

v_gene: TRBV5-1
d_gene: .
abundance: .
j_gene: TRBJ1-4
CDR3aa: CASSLGQVNEKLFF
CDR3nt: TGCGCCAGCAGCTTGGGCCAGGTTAATGAAAAACTGTTTTTT

v_gene: TRBV5-1
d_gene: TRBD1
abundance: .
j_gene: TRBJ2-2
CDR3aa: CASGPAGQGASGELFF
CDR3nt: TGCGCCAGCGGCCCAGCGGGACAGGGGGCATCCGGGGAGCTGTTTTTT

v_gene: TRBV7-2
d_gene: TRBD1
abundance: once
j_gene: TRBJ1-5
CDR3aa: CASSFRTGRDQPQHF
CDR3nt: TGTGCCAGCAGCTTTAGGACAGGGAGAGATCAGCCCCAGCATTTT

v_gene: TRBV2
d_gene: .
abundance: .
j_gene: TRBJ2-7
CDR3aa: CASKGTTYEQYF
CDR3nt: TGTGCCAGCAAAGGCACGACTTACGAGCAGTACTTC

v_gene: TRBV15
d_gene: TRBD1
abundance: .
j_gene: TRBJ1-4
CDR3aa: CATSRRGQGDEKLFF
CDR3nt: TGTGCCACCAGCAGGAGGGGACAGGGGGATGAAAAACTGTTTTTT

v_gene: TRBV11-3
d_gene: .
abundance: once
j_gene: TRBJ1-1
CDR3aa: CASDCQGANEAFF
CDR3nt: TGTGCCAGCGATTGCCAAGGGGCAAATGAAGCTTTCTTT

v_gene: TRBV10-3
d_gene: .
abundance: few
j_gene: TRBJ1-1
CDR3aa: CAISESALREAFF
CDR3nt: TGTGCCATCAGTGAGTCCGCGCTGAGGGAAGCTTTCTTT

v_gene: TRBV19
d_gene: .
abundance: once
j_gene: TRBJ2-3
CDR3aa: CASSISFTQYF
CDR3nt: TGTGCCAGTAGTATAAGCTTTACGCAGTATTTT

v_gene: TRBV6-1
d_gene: TRBD1
abundance: .
j_gene: TRBJ1-2
CDR3aa: CASSLTGGVYGYTF
CDR3nt: TGTGCCAGCAGTTTGACAGGGGGAGTCTATGGCTACACCTTC

v_gene: TRBV7-2
d_gene: .
abundance: .
j_gene: TRBJ2-2
CDR3aa: CASMKGGMTGELFF
CDR3nt: TGTGCCAGCATGAAAGGGGGAATGACCGGGGAGCTGTTTTTT

v_gene: TRBV19
d_gene: .
abundance: .
j_gene: TRBJ2-1
CDR3aa: CASSIDRWEEGQFF
CDR3nt: TGTGCCAGTAGTATAGATCGATGGGAAGAGGGGCAGTTCTTC

v_gene: TRBV18
d_gene: .
abundance: .
j_gene: TRBJ1-1
CDR3aa: CASASLRDAFF
CDR3nt: TGTGCCAGCGCCTCCCTCAGGGATGCTTTCTTT

v_gene: TRBV28
d_gene: .
abundance: .
j_gene: TRBJ2-5
CDR3aa: CASSFAGGRQETQYF
CDR3nt: TGTGCCAGCAGTTTCGCCGGGGGAAGGCAAGAGACCCAGTACTTC

v_gene: TRBV5-1
d_gene: .
abundance: once
j_gene: TRBJ2-7
CDR3aa: CASREGGGPLSYEQYF
CDR3nt: TGCGCCAGCAGGGAAGGGGGGGGCCCTCTTTCCTACGAGCAGTACTTC

v_gene: TRBV25-1
d_gene: .
abundance: .
j_gene: TRBJ1-1
CDR3aa: CASGAGYSRDTEAFF
CDR3nt: TGTGCCAGCGGTGCGGGATACTCGAGGGACACTGAAGCTTTCTTT

v_gene: TRBV9
d_gene: TRBD1
abundance: few
j_gene: TRBJ2-5
CDR3aa: CASSPRQGVMETQYF
CDR3nt: TGTGCCAGCAGCCCCCGACAGGGAGTGATGGAGACCCAGTACTTC

v_gene: TRBV19
d_gene: .
abundance: .
j_gene: TRBJ1-5
CDR3aa: CASSIASPSADQPQHF
CDR3nt: TGTGCCAGTAGTATAGCTAGTCCGTCGGCCGATCAGCCCCAGCATTTT

v_gene: TRBV28
d_gene: TRBD2
abundance: .
j_gene: TRBJ2-3
CDR3aa: CASSLIFGKGTSGSQVTDTQYF
CDR3nt: TGTGCCAGCAGTTTAATATTCGGCAAGGGGACTAGCGGGAGCCAAGTCACAGATACGCAGTATTTT

v_gene: TRBV7-7
d_gene: .
abundance: .
j_gene: TRBJ2-6
CDR3aa: CASSLRTVGSGANVLTF
CDR3nt: TGTGCTAGCAGCTTGAGGACAGTTGGCTCTGGGGCCAACGTCCTGACTTTC

v_gene: TRBV7-9
d_gene: TRBD1
abundance: .
j_gene: TRBJ1-2
CDR3aa: CASSLGGTGSNYGYTF
CDR3nt: TGTGCCAGCAGCTTAGGAGGGACAGGGTCTAACTATGGCTACACCTTC

v_gene: TRBV19
d_gene: TRBD2
abundance: .
j_gene: TRBJ2-7
CDR3aa: CASSRVAGLYEQYF
CDR3nt: TGTGCCAGTAGTAGAGTAGCGGGCCTCTACGAGCAGTACTTC

v_gene: TRBV28
d_gene: TRBD1
abundance: .
j_gene: TRBJ1-2
CDR3aa: CASSSTMGTGVYGYTF
CDR3nt: TGTGCCAGCAGTTCAACTATGGGGACAGGGGTTTATGGCTACACCTTC

v_gene: TRBV28
d_gene: TRBD1
abundance: few
j_gene: TRBJ1-5
CDR3aa: CASPPGTGGNQPQHF
CDR3nt: TGTGCCAGCCCACCCGGGACAGGGGGGAATCAGCCCCAGCATTTT